This passage covers 12 T cell receptor beta chains from one sample sequenced in a study of immune characterization of retroperitoneal liposarcoma. TCRdb reprocessed the PCR reads with MiXCR, giving one entry per CDR3 protein. The sample lists about 8,200 distinct CDR3 sequences; 35% to 45% were seen once. Sequences were obtained from tumor tissue. Receptors originate from a male donor with retroperitoneal liposarcoma.

By frequency in the sample, this clonotype is large. The V gene is TRBV6-1, the J gene TRBJ2-5, with 8 nucleotides matching TRBD1. Germline V gene lookup returns CDR1 MNHNS and CDR2 SASEGT. J lost 4 bases, V lost 3 bases, and 4 bases had no gene match. CDR3 length: 14 amino acids. The CDR3 loop is CASSESGGIETQYF. The CDR3 DNA is TGTGCCAGCAGTGAGTCAGGGGGCATAGAGACCCAGTACTTC.

The gene calls are TRBV27 and TRBJ2-4; D tentatively fits TRBD1 or TRBD2 (5 bases each). This CDR3 contains 17 residues. V dropped 8 bases and J dropped 13 bases, with 33 bases sitting between them. Germline CDR1 is MNHEY and CDR2 is SMNVEV (reference sequence). Here the CDR3 DNA reads TGTGCCAGCGGCAGGGACCTCCGGACCGCCAGTGACGATGAGCAGTACTTC. Translation gives CASGRDLRTASDDEQYF.

Points on this clonotype: At one of its ends the junction is not consistent with the germline gene, which may arise from a read error. The V call is TRBV5-3, the J call TRBJ2-6; 7 bases align to TRBD1. TRBV5-3 counts as an open reading frame of uncertain function. The CDR3 has 17 amino acids. CDR3 coding DNA: TGTGCCAGCAGCTCCCGACAGGGTGTCTCTGGGGCCAACGTCCTGACTTTC. Its translation: CASSSRQGVSGANVLTF.

The rearrangement joins TRBV10-3 to TRBJ2-3; D might be TRBD1 or TRBD2, each matching 6 bases. From germline, CDR1 is ENHRY and CDR2 SYGVKD. This CDR3 contains 14 residues. Trimming pared 6 bases from V and 12 bases from J, leaving 22 bases between. CDR3 DNA sequence: TGTGCCATCAGAGCCACAGGGACTCAAGAGACCCAGTATTTT. Protein product: CAIRATGTQETQYF.

The chain links TRBV6-6 to TRBJ2-1; no reliable D call. V was pared by 5 bases and J by 6 bases, with 5 bases between. CDR3 length: 11 residues. CDR1 is MNHNY, CDR2 SVGAGI, per germline (reference sequence). CDR3 region: CASSPGNEQFF. CDR3 nucleotides: TGTGCCAGCAGTCCCGGCAATGAGCAGTTCTTC.

The V call is TRBV6-1, the J call TRBJ2-1; D ambiguous. The germline gives CDR1 MNHNS, CDR2 SASEGT. This CDR3 spans 15 amino acids. The V end lost 5 bases, the J end lost 10 bases, and 21 bases lay between the germline ends. CDR3: CASSPRVGYSYEQFF. The CDR3 bases are TGTGCCAGCAGTCCCCGGGTCGGATACTCCTACGAGCAGTTCTTC.

The chain recombines TRBV11-2 with TRBJ2-1, with 9 bases aligning to TRBD1. The CDR3 covers 15 residues. CDR1 SGHAT and CDR2 FQNNGV come from the germline V gene. After removal of 2 bases from V and 10 bases from J, the junction contained 9 bases not matched to a gene. The CDR3 DNA follows: TGTGCCAGCAGCTTAAGTGGGACAGGGAGCTACGAGCAGTTCTTC. This translates into CASSLSGTGSYEQFF.

CDR3 coding DNA: TGTGCCAGCAGTTACGCCATATGGGTGGCTAGACGGTACCAAGAGACCCAGTACTTC. It translates to CASSYAIWVARRYQETQYF. The genes are TRBV6-5 and TRBJ2-5, with D uncertain. CDR3 length: 19 residues. Germline V gene lookup returns CDR1 MNHEY and CDR2 SVGAGI. V was clipped by 2 bases and J by 0 bases, with 22 bases between them.

The chain employs TRBV6-8 and TRBJ2-1, with TRBD1 matching over 7 bases. The V gene end was trimmed by 6 bases and the J gene end by 5 bases; junction bases not matched to a gene: 10. The CDR3 is 15 residues long. Per germline, CDR1 MNHGY and CDR2 SAAAGT. The CDR3 region has the DNA TGTGCCAGCAGCCTCACAGGGGTCATGAACAATGAGCAGTTCTTC. Translating gives CASSLTGVMNNEQFF.

The table lists this clonotype with a few counts. V gene TRBV6-6 combines with J gene TRBJ2-1; 13 bases match TRBD2. TRBJ2-7 matches the DNA end more closely, so the J call is doubtful. This CDR3 spans 15 amino acids. Per the germline V gene, CDR1 is MNHNY and CDR2 is SVGAGI (reference sequence). The CDR3 protein is CASSTSGGDSYEQYF. The CDR3, as DNA: TGTGCCAGCAGCACTAGCGGGGGGGACTCCTACGAGCAGTACTTC.

J is TRBJ2-5 and V is TRBV7-2; no definite D call. The J call is in doubt because the DNA end fits TRBJ2-1 better. The CDR3 loop spans 12 amino acids. Germline-derived CDR1 and CDR2 are SGHTA and FQGNSA. CDR3 coding DNA: TGTGCCAGCAGCTTAGATATCAATGAGCAGTTCTTC. It translates to CASSLDINEQFF.

This clonotype is medium-sized. The V and J genes are TRBV12-3 or TRBV12-4 and TRBJ2-3; 10 bases match TRBD2. V dropped 5 bases and J dropped 6; count of bases not matched to a gene: 14. This CDR3 has 17 residues. The CDR3 DNA is TGTGCCAGCAGTCTTCGCGGAGCGGGAGGGCCAATGGATACGCAGTATTTT. Its translation is CASSLRGAGGPMDTQYF.